This TCR beta chain was captured by sequencing in a study of blood T cell repertoires in COVID-19 (dated by TCRdb to the early 2020s). With regard to the full study: Collaborator samples came from the United States, Italy and Spain and covered acute and convalescent phases of COVID-19. Where available, HLA class I and class II types were obtained from metadata supplied by the sample provider rather than from assay-based typing. A de-identified subject ID, COVID-19 status, age in years and sex were almost always included in the sample metadata. The dataset comprised deeply sampled blood TCRbeta repertoires from subjects exposed to, actively infected with, or recovered from COVID-19. The material from the prospective study consisted of cDNA or gDNA derived from T cells, B-cell-depleted T cells, or PBMCs. Samples came from the ongoing ImmuneRACE study (first 160 participants) plus 1,254 subjects from 6 global collaborators. A freely available public database, intended as a resource for researchers studying the immune response to SARS-CoV-2, is where the repertoires were released.

The collaborating institutions used their own protocols to collect whole blood in K2EDTA tubes. For TCRbeta analysis, collaborators shipped samples in one of three forms: frozen whole blood, isolated PBMCs, or DNA extracted from either of those sample types. The CDR1 and CDR2 encoded by the germline V gene are LGHNA and YSLEER. V trim: 0 bases; J trim: 5 bases; unmatched bases: 8. The CDR3 starts with the cysteine, ends with the phenylalanine, and has 16 residues. Solely the CDR3 DNA is kept, with 48 bases framed from the first base. TCRbeta CDR3 regions were amplified from genomic DNA by means of the immunoSEQ Assay, a bias-controlled multiplex PCR. The original pipeline was this. The number of nucleated cells in each sample was estimated from the amplification of reference gene primers within the assay. To quantify the absolute abundance of each unique TCRbeta CDR3 rearrangement, sequence reads were collapsed and filtered. For each sample, productive Simpson clonality was calculated as the square root of Simpson's diversity index across productive rearrangements. What TCRdb holds here is the immuneACCESS table cut down to in-frame rearrangements. Part of the clones is not present; checked against another copy, under half of the missing clones reflect an unresolved V gene, and the others are unexplained. The V and J calls and the clone size are those of that table, but D and trimming were determined from the DNA. The table for this sample lists about 36,000 clones; around 80% of them were counted only once. The leading ten clones occupy 16% of the sample.

Summary of the overall study and its limitations: The amount of clinical and demographic metadata varied by source and participant and was provided uncurated.

In its sample, this clone was seen a few times. Its antigen is unknown. One base away there is no much larger clone; base qualities are not given. Rearrangement joined TRBV4-3 to TRBJ1-2, and 8 bases in between align with TRBD1. The source material was peripheral blood. The receptor was isolated from a man between 65 and 85 years old with acute or convalescent COVID-19. The nucleotide sequence is given as TGCGCCAGCAGCCAAGATTATCCAGGGGGCTATTATGGCTACACCTTC. The resulting protein is CASSQDYPGGYYGYTF.